This is a list of T cell receptor beta chains from one sample in a study of blood T cell repertoires in COVID-19. Sequencing was performed with immunoSEQ multiplex PCR; in TCRdb, only in-frame clones are kept and a portion is missing. The table lists more than 200,000 clones, roughly nine tenths of them singletons, with roughly 4% in the top ten. Sequencing was carried out using PBMCs or T cells enriched from blood (not recorded which). Every receptor here comes from a woman in her twenties or thirties with acute COVID-19. Each CDR3 is given with its conserved first and last residue. The order of the fields is clone size, V gene, D gene, CDR3 length, J gene, CDR3 protein, CDR3 DNA. D genes are given only for firm matches. A row's size may be missing; if present it is once, few, many or a size class.

>few|TRBV27|NA|13|TRBJ1-1
CASKGTLNTEAFF
TGTGCCAGCAAGGGGACTTTGAACACTGAAGCTTTCTTT
>NA|TRBV15|NA|13|TRBJ2-3
CATSSEYTDTQYF
TGTGCCACCAGCAGTGAGTACACAGATACGCAGTATTTT
>NA|TRBV10-2|TRBD2|17|TRBJ2-5
CASSEVAGANRKETQYF
TGCGCCAGCAGTGAGGTAGCGGGGGCCAATCGAAAAGAGACCCAGTACTTC
>NA|TRBV19|TRBD2|15|TRBJ2-7
CASSTQPRSGGEQYF
TGTGCCAGTAGTACCCAACCGAGGTCGGGGGGAGAGCAGTACTTC
>NA|TRBV5-5|NA|11|TRBJ2-1
CASSLIDEQFF
TGTGCCAGCAGCTTGATAGATGAGCAGTTCTTC
>NA|TRBV9|TRBD2|13|TRBJ2-1
CASGLAGGREQFF
TGTGCCAGCGGACTAGCGGGGGGAAGGGAGCAGTTCTTC
>once|TRBV20-1|NA|14|TRBJ1-4
CSASQQATNEKLFF
TGCAGTGCTAGTCAACAAGCAACTAATGAAAAACTGTTTTTT
>once|TRBV5-1|TRBD1|15|TRBJ1-4
CASSSTGGVNEKLFF
TGCGCCAGCAGCTCGACAGGGGGCGTCAATGAAAAACTGTTTTTT
>NA|TRBV28|NA|16|TRBJ2-4
CASRDSRDTAKNIQYF
TGTGCCAGCAGAGACTCCCGGGACACCGCCAAAAACATTCAGTACTTC
>NA|TRBV7-2|NA|14|TRBJ1-1
CASSLFTRDTEAFF
TGTGCCAGCAGCTTATTCACACGTGACACTGAAGCTTTCTTT
>once|TRBV28|NA|15|TRBJ1-1
CASNDLGASNTEAFF
TGTGCCAGCAACGATCTTGGGGCCTCGAACACTGAAGCTTTCTTT
>NA|TRBV6-1|NA|15|TRBJ2-6
CASSDNRVGANVLTF
TGTGCCAGCAGTGACAACAGGGTTGGGGCCAACGTCCTGACTTTC
>NA|TRBV3-1/TRBV3-2|TRBD2|17|TRBJ2-7
CASSQDGPGGRIYEQYF
TGTGCTAGCAGCCAAGATGGACCGGGGGGGCGGATTTACGAGCAGTACTTC
>NA|TRBV24-1|TRBD1|17|TRBJ1-2
CATSALEDRGGYYGYTF
TGTGCCACCAGTGCCCTAGAGGACAGGGGTGGGTATTATGGCTACACCTTC
>NA|TRBV2|NA|18|TRBJ1-4
CASRGNRRQPLEFEKLFF
TGTGCCAGCAGGGGGAACAGGCGCCAACCCTTGGAATTCGAAAAACTGTTTTTT
>NA|TRBV15|TRBD1|15|TRBJ1-4
CATSRGQGSNEKLFF
TGTGCCACCAGCAGAGGACAGGGTTCTAATGAAAAACTGTTTTTT
>NA|TRBV29-1|TRBD1|13|TRBJ1-1
CSVSTGMNTEAFF
TGCAGCGTCTCGACAGGGATGAACACTGAAGCTTTCTTT
>NA|TRBV27|NA|14|TRBJ2-1
CASSTRSLTGTQFF
TGTGCCAGCAGTACACGCTCCTTGACAGGAACCCAGTTCTTC
>NA|TRBV6-5|NA|15|TRBJ1-2
CASTPYRDSTYGYTF
TGTGCCAGCACCCCCTACCGAGACAGCACCTATGGCTACACCTTC
>NA|TRBV7-8|NA|20|TRBJ1-2
CASSLAVAPLGGGGNYGYTF
TGTGCCAGCAGCTTAGCAGTCGCTCCCCTTGGGGGCGGGGGGAACTATGGCTACACCTTC
>NA|TRBV5-1|NA|15|TRBJ1-1
CASSSSTPGATEAFF
TGCGCCAGCAGCTCCTCTACTCCAGGGGCCACTGAAGCTTTCTTT
>many|TRBV7-9|TRBD2|16|TRBJ2-1
CASSSFLAGGYNEQFF
TGTGCCAGCAGCTCATTCCTAGCGGGGGGATACAATGAGCAGTTCTTC
>NA|TRBV5-1|NA|16|TRBJ2-6
CASSLGWAPGANVLTF
TGCGCCAGCAGCTTGGGTTGGGCCCCTGGGGCCAACGTCCTGACTTTC
>NA|TRBV10-1|TRBD1|16|TRBJ2-7
CASNGVPLTGVDEQYF
TGCGCCAGCAATGGGGTGCCCCTTACAGGGGTCGACGAGCAGTACTTC
>NA|TRBV4-2|TRBD1|15|TRBJ1-2
CASSTRTGEGYGYTF
TGTGCCAGCAGCACCCGGACAGGGGAGGGCTATGGCTACACCTTC
>once|TRBV7-9|NA|13|TRBJ2-7
CASSEDRTYEQYF
TGTGCCAGCAGCGAAGACAGGACCTACGAGCAGTACTTC
>NA|TRBV12-3/TRBV12-4|NA|12|TRBJ1-1
CASSLGEAEAFF
TGTGCCAGCAGTTTGGGAGAAGCTGAAGCTTTCTTT
>NA|TRBV9|TRBD1|14|TRBJ1-2
CASSEGQQNYGYTF
TGTGCCAGCAGCGAGGGACAGCAGAACTATGGCTACACCTTC